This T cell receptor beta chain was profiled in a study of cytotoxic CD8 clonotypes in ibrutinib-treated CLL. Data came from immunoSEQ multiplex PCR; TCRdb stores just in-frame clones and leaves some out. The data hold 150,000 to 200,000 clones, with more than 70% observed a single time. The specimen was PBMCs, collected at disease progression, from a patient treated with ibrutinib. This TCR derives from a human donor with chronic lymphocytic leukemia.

The CDR3 DNA sequence: TGTGCCAGCGGGGGACAGGGGGCCTACGAGCAGTACTTC. Its translation is CASGGQGAYEQYF. The chain couples TRBV9 to TRBJ2-7, with 11 bases identical to TRBD1. The V gene's germline CDR1 is SGDLS and CDR2 YYNGEE. Germline trimming cut 7 bases from V and 2 bases from J; bases unmatched to any gene: 2. The CDR3 has 13 residues.